The 30 T cell receptor beta chains below come from one sample, sequenced in a study of blood T cell repertoires in COVID-19. Profiled with immunoSEQ multiplex PCR; TCRdb holds only in-frame clones, not every one. The data hold roughly 65,000 clones, with around 80% observed a single time. The specimen sequenced was peripheral blood. These receptors were obtained from a human donor in a cohort sampled during active COVID-19.

The rearrangement uses TRBV18 and TRBJ2-1; tentatively, D is TRBD1 (5 bases). The V end lost 2 bases, the J end lost 1 base, and 9 bases lay between the germline ends. CDR1 and CDR2 from the germline V gene are KGHSH and LQKENI. There are 15 residues in the CDR3. CDR3 nucleotide sequence: TGTGCCAGCTCACCAGGCCAGGGTTCCTACAATGAGCAGTTCTTC. Its translation: CASSPGQGSYNEQFF.

V usage is TRBV11-3 and J usage is TRBJ2-3, with 8 bases identical to TRBD1. The germline V gene encodes CDR1 SGHNT and CDR2 YENEEA. With V trimmed by 1 base and J by 5 bases, 8 bases remained unmatched. The CDR3 runs to 16 residues. CDR3 residues: CASSLGQGAKGDTQYF. The CDR3 region has the DNA TGTGCCAGCAGCTTAGGGCAGGGGGCCAAGGGAGATACGCAGTATTTT.

The chain employs TRBV7-2 and TRBJ2-7; 10 nucleotides align to TRBD2. The CDR3 covers 15 residues. Germline CDR1 is SGHTA and CDR2 is FQGNSA. V shed 5 bases, J shed 7 bases, and the junction held 11 bases outside the gene matches. The CDR3 sequence is CASSPASGGPGEQYF. DNA for the CDR3: TGTGCCAGCAGCCCAGCTAGCGGGGGACCGGGGGAGCAGTACTTC.

This chain uses TRBV7-2 with TRBJ1-6; D perhaps matches TRBD1 (6 bases). The CDR3 consists of 14 residues. Per the germline V gene, CDR1 is SGHTA and CDR2 is FQGNSA. The V end lost 5 bases, the J end lost 10 bases, and 15 bases lay between the germline ends. CDR3 residues: CASSTIGGGSPLHF. The DNA of the CDR3 is TGTGCCAGCAGCACCATAGGGGGGGGATCACCCCTCCACTTT.

V usage is TRBV19 and J usage is TRBJ2-1; D remains ambiguous. The germline V gene encodes CDR1 LNHDA and CDR2 SQIVND (reference sequence). The CDR3 consists of 13 residues. V shed 7 bases and J shed 5 bases, with 12 bases lying between them. The CDR3 nucleotides are TGTGCCAGTAACTACGGCGCCAACAATGAGCAGTTCTTC. Its translation is CASNYGANNEQFF.

This sequence joins TRBV5-1 and TRBJ2-5; D may be TRBD2 (5 bases). CDR1 SGHRS and CDR2 YFSETQ come from the germline V gene. This CDR3 comprises 13 residues. V was shortened by 4 bases and J by 7 bases, with 14 bases between the two germline ends. In DNA form, the CDR3 reads TGCGCCAGCAGCCCACTCCCAGAGGGGACCCAGTACTTC. It is translated as CASSPLPEGTQYF.

The chain employs TRBV20-1 and TRBJ2-5; 9 bases map to TRBD2. V shed 3 bases and J 9 bases; nucleotides not matched to a gene: 5. This CDR3 is 12 amino acids long. Germline V lookup: CDR1 DFQATT, CDR2 SNEGSKA (reference sequence). This CDR3 reads CSASFPSGAQYF. In DNA form, the CDR3 reads TGCAGTGCTAGTTTCCCTAGCGGGGCCCAGTACTTC.

This clone was recorded only once. The chain combines TRBV29-1 with TRBJ2-3; 8 bases agree with TRBD1. The CDR3 is 14 amino acids. The germline CDR1 and CDR2 sequences are SQVTM and ANQGSEA. With V trimmed by 7 bases and J by 1 base, 7 bases remained unmatched. CDR3: CSGTGTGRTDTQYF. In nucleotides, the CDR3 is TGCAGCGGTACCGGGACAGGTCGCACAGATACGCAGTATTTT.

This clone has only a few counts. The rearrangement joins TRBV7-2 to TRBJ1-6; 7 nucleotides agree with TRBD1. From germline, CDR1 is SGHTA and CDR2 FQGNSA. Trimming took 6 bases from V and 9 from J; bases not matched to a gene: 11. The CDR3 totals 15 residues. The CDR3 protein is CASRLRVEGASPLHF. DNA of the CDR3: TGTGCCAGCAGACTGAGGGTCGAGGGGGCTTCACCCCTCCACTTT. The whole variable domain, remainder taken from reference TRBV7-2 and TRBJ1-6, is GAGVSQSPSNKVTEKGKDVELRCDPISGHTALYWYRQSLGQGLEFLIYFQGNSAPDKSGLPSDRFSAERTGGSVSTLTIQRTQQEDSAVYLCASRLRVEGASPLHFGNGTRLTVT.

V gene TRBV5-1 combines with J gene TRBJ2-3, with unresolved D. Germline V lookup: CDR1 SGHRS, CDR2 YFSETQ. This CDR3 spans 12 amino acids. Trimming removed 4 bases at V and 2 bases at J, with 5 bases between. CDR3 coding DNA: TGCGCCAGCAGCCTTCTCACAGATACGCAGTATTTT. As protein: CASSLLTDTQYF.

The rearrangement uses TRBV11-2 and TRBJ2-1, with 8 bases identical to TRBD1. The CDR3 has 14 residues. Germline loops: CDR1 SGHAT, CDR2 FQNNGV. V gave up 3 bases and J gave up 8 bases; unmatched junction bases: 6. This CDR3 is CASSLGTGFDEQFF. The CDR3 DNA is TGTGCCAGCAGCTTGGGGACAGGCTTCGATGAGCAGTTCTTC.

The chain employs TRBV19 and TRBJ2-1, with 8 bases identical to TRBD1. The J segment lost 12 bases and the V segment lost 3 bases, leaving 7 bases of the junction unmatched. From germline, CDR1 is LNHDA and CDR2 SQIVND (reference sequence). The length of the CDR3 is 13 residues. DNA of the CDR3: TGTGCCAGTAGTATCGGATTAACAGGGGGGCAGTTCTTC. It specifies CASSIGLTGGQFF.

The rearrangement joins TRBV2 to TRBJ2-5, with TRBD2 matching over 11 bases. The germline gives CDR1 SNHLY, CDR2 FYNNEI. Unmatched junction bases numbered 4, after V lost 7 bases and J lost 0 bases. There are 15 residues in the CDR3. As DNA, the CDR3 is TGTGCCAGCAAGGGACTAGCGGCCTACCAAGAGACCCAGTACTTC. Translation gives CASKGLAAYQETQYF.

V gene TRBV7-8 combines with J gene TRBJ2-5, with D possibly TRBD1 on 5 matching bases. The germline CDR1 and CDR2 sequences are SGHVS and FQNEAQ. The V end was cut by 3 bases, the J end by 7 bases, with 18 bases between. The CDR3 covers 15 residues. In DNA, the CDR3 is TGTGCCAGCAGCTTTGCGGCAGGGTTTCGTGGGACCCAGTACTTC. It encodes CASSFAAGFRGTQYF.

This chain joins TRBV3-1 (or the pseudogene TRBV3-2) and TRBJ2-7; D might be TRBD1 (5 bases). The CDR3 sequence is 14 residues long. Germline assignment: CDR1 LGHDT and CDR2 YNNKEL (reference sequence). The V end was cut by 5 bases, the J end by 0 bases, with 11 bases between. CDR3 protein: CASSRTLSSYEQYF. CDR3 coding DNA: TGTGCCAGCAGCAGGACACTCAGCTCCTACGAGCAGTACTTC.

The chain combines TRBV20-1 with TRBJ2-3; tentatively, D is TRBD2 (7 bases). Germline loops: CDR1 DFQATT, CDR2 SNEGSKA (reference sequence). The CDR3 consists of 14 residues. V shed 3 bases and J shed 4 bases, with 14 bases lying between them. The CDR3 region has the DNA TGCAGTGCTAGTACGGGGGGCCTCTCAGATACGCAGTATTTT. It is translated as CSASTGGLSDTQYF.

This chain connects TRBV4-2 to TRBJ2-3; TRBD1 agrees at 10 bases. The length of the CDR3 is 16 residues. Trimming cost V 1 base and J 5 bases; bases outside gene matches: 6. Germline-derived CDR1 and CDR2 are LGHNA and YNFKEQ. The CDR3 loop reads CASSQGIGTGEDTQYF. Written as DNA, the CDR3 is TGTGCCAGCAGCCAAGGAATTGGGACAGGGGAAGATACGCAGTATTTT.

The chain recombines TRBV5-6 with TRBJ2-7, with 11 nucleotides matching TRBD2. The germline V gene encodes CDR1 SGHDT and CDR2 YYEEEE. The CDR3 totals 16 residues. V shed 4 bases, J shed 0 bases, and the junction held 6 bases outside the gene matches. CDR3 loop: CASSLGLADTSYEQYF. The CDR3 DNA reads as TGTGCCAGCAGCCTGGGACTAGCGGATACCTCCTACGAGCAGTACTTC.

This rearrangement joins TRBV11-2 to TRBJ2-4; tentative D call: TRBD2 (6 bases). The V and J ends lost 0 bases and 2 bases respectively, with 20 bases between them. The CDR3 has 19 amino acids. Germline V gene data show CDR1 as SGHAT and CDR2 as FQNNGV. CDR3 protein: CASSLDPPGGLVTKNIQYF. The CDR3 region has the DNA TGTGCCAGCAGCTTAGACCCCCCTGGGGGGTTGGTAACCAAAAACATTCAGTACTTC.

This clone was detected once. V and J are TRBV9 and TRBJ2-4, with a possible D match to TRBD1 (6 bases). V was trimmed by 4 bases and J by 8 bases, leaving 19 bases between them. There are 15 residues in the CDR3. In germline, CDR1 is SGDLS, CDR2 YYNGEE. CDR3 residues: CASSLGGTGFDIQYF. In DNA, the CDR3 is TGTGCCAGCAGCCTAGGGGGAACGGGGTTTGACATTCAGTACTTC.

This chain uses TRBV5-1 with TRBJ2-5, with D unclear. Germline V lookup: CDR1 SGHRS, CDR2 YFSETQ. V was pared by 0 bases and J by 5 bases, with 17 bases between. This CDR3 region has 16 residues. This chain's CDR3 is CASSLGSDPTRETQYF. DNA of the CDR3: TGCGCCAGCAGCTTGGGCTCCGACCCCACGAGGGAGACCCAGTACTTC.

The chain employs TRBV5-1 and TRBJ2-1; a weak D match, TRBD1 (6 bases). The CDR3 has 13 amino acids. The V end was cut by 9 bases, the J end by 4 bases, with 14 bases between. The V gene's germline CDR1 is SGHRS and CDR2 YFSETQ. Written as DNA, the CDR3 is TGCGCCACAAGAAAAGGGGGTTACAATGAGCAGTTCTTC. Translating it yields CATRKGGYNEQFF.

The chain employs TRBV5-1 and TRBJ2-2; TRBD1 matches 7 bases. V was clipped by 1 base and J by 3 bases; unmatched bases: 6. CDR3 length equals 16 residues. The V gene's germline CDR1 is SGHRS and CDR2 YFSETQ. The CDR3 nucleotides are TGCGCCAGCAGCTTGTTAGGGGGCTTGGACACCGGGGAGCTGTTTTTT. Its translation: CASSLLGGLDTGELFF.

This clone occurred a few times. This sequence joins TRBV6-2 or TRBV6-3 and TRBJ2-5; D remains unclear. The ends were cut back, 0 bases at V and 4 bases at J, with 9 bases in the middle. The CDR3 has 14 amino acids. The V gene's germline CDR1 is MNHEY and CDR2 SVGEGT. In DNA, the CDR3 is TGTGCCAGCAGTTACTCGAGGCAGCCAGAGACCCAGTACTTC. Amino acid sequence: CASSYSRQPETQYF.

This rearrangement joins TRBV11-2 to TRBJ2-1, with TRBD2 as a possible D gene (5 bases). The CDR3 has 15 residues. Trimming shortened V by 3 bases and J by 4 bases, and 13 bases separated the two germline ends. Germline V gene sequence: CDR1 SGHAT, CDR2 FQNNGV. The CDR3 loop is CASSFTGRTYNEQFF. As DNA, the CDR3 is TGTGCCAGCAGCTTCACGGGAAGGACTTACAATGAGCAGTTCTTC.

V is TRBV5-1 and J is TRBJ2-5; the match to TRBD2 covers 9 bases. The V and J ends lost 0 bases and 2 bases, in that order; junction bases with no gene match: 14. CDR3 length equals 19 residues. Germline CDR1 reads SGHRS; CDR2 reads YFSETQ. CDR3 sequence reads: CASSLVRAGGNYKQETQYF. CDR3 DNA: TGCGCCAGCAGCTTGGTTCGGGCGGGAGGGAATTATAAGCAAGAGACCCAGTACTTC.

The table lists this clone with a count of one. This chain connects TRBV7-2 to TRBJ1-5; D is uncertain. CDR1 SGHTA and CDR2 FQGNSA come from the germline V gene. There are 15 residues in the CDR3. The germline V and J ends were trimmed by 5 bases and 7 bases, with 18 bases remaining between them. The CDR3 DNA follows: TGTGCCAGCAGCGCAAAGGCGGGCGCATCCCAGCCCCAGCATTTT. Protein sequence: CASSAKAGASQPQHF.

The rearrangement joins TRBV3-1 (or the pseudogene TRBV3-2) to TRBJ2-3; D unclear. Per germline, CDR1 LGHDT and CDR2 YNNKEL (reference sequence). V lost 0 bases and J 5 bases, leaving 6 bases between the germline ends. This CDR3 is 13 amino acids long. CDR3 in amino acids: CASSQESLDTQYF. The CDR3 region has the DNA TGTGCCAGCAGCCAAGAGAGTCTAGATACGCAGTATTTT.

The V gene is TRBV11-2, the J gene TRBJ2-7; 8 nucleotides agree with TRBD2. Losses at the gene ends were 0 bases for V and 6 bases for J; bases not matched to a gene: 10. Germline V lookup: CDR1 SGHAT, CDR2 FQNNGV. This CDR3 region has 16 residues. The CDR3 spells CASSLDPSGGQSEQYF. The CDR3 coding sequence is TGTGCCAGCAGCTTAGATCCGAGCGGGGGCCAGTCCGAGCAGTACTTC. Complete variable domain (other parts from reference TRBV11-2 and TRBJ2-7): EAGVAQSPRYKIIEKRQSVAFWCNPISGHATLYWYQQILGQGPKLLIQFQNNGVVDDSQLPKDRFSAERLKGVDSTLKIQPAKLEDSAVYLCASSLDPSGGQSEQYFGPGTRLTVT.

The gene calls are TRBV6-5 and TRBJ1-5; 7 bases are a match to TRBD1. Per germline, CDR1 MNHEY and CDR2 SVGAGI. Germline trimming cut 5 bases from V and 2 bases from J; bases unmatched to any gene: 3. The CDR3 sequence is 14 residues long. The CDR3 protein is CASSNRGGNQPQHF. Here the CDR3 DNA reads TGTGCCAGCAGTAACAGGGGCGGCAATCAGCCCCAGCATTTT.